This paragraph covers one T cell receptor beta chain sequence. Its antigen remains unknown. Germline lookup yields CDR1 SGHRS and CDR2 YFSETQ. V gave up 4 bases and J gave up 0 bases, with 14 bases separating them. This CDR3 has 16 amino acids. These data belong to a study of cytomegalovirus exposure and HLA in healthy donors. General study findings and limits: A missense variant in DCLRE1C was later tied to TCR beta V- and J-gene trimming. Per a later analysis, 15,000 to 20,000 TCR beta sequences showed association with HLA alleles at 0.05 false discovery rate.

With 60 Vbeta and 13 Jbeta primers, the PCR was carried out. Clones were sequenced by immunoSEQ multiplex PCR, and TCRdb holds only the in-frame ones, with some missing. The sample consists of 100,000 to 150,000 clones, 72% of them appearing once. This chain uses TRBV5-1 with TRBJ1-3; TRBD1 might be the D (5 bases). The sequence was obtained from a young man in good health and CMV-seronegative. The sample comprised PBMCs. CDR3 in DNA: TGCGCCAGCAGCCGTGCCGGGGGTTTCTCTGGAAACACCATATATTTT. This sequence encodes CASSRAGGFSGNTIYF.